This T cell receptor beta chain was found in a study of blood T cell repertoires in COVID-19. Overall study: From T cells, B-cell-depleted T cells, or PBMCs came the material, which was cDNA or gDNA.

Assay: immunoSEQ multiplex PCR; the TCRdb copy retains only in-frame clones and omits some. The sample lists around 220,000 clones, 85% to 90% occurring once. CDR3 length equals 13 residues. CDR1 WSHSY and CDR2 SAAADI come from the germline V gene. Deletions cut 6 bases from V and 5 bases from J, with 13 bases between. This receptor was taken from a woman aged 50 to 60 with COVID-19, enrolled during active disease. The chain carries TRBV10-2 and TRBJ2-5, with a weak D call TRBD1 (5 bases). Sequenced: peripheral blood. In DNA, the CDR3 is TGCGCCAGCAGGGAAGGGGTAGGGGAGACCCAGTACTTC. Its translation: CASREGVGETQYF.